The present T cell receptor beta chain was sequenced within a study of Ad26.COV2.S vaccination and SARS-CoV-2 variants. Study-wide context: The study gave Ad26.COV2.S intramuscularly, once or twice 56 days apart.

Findings of the study overall: Responses of spike-specific T cells (both CD8+ and CD4+) reportedly showed substantial breadth after vaccination. Those who received the vaccine showed greater spike-specific TCR breadth than those given placebo.

Indicated treatment: approximately 18 received Ad26.COV2.S at low or high dose, single or two shots; 5 received placebo; per-sample allocation not given. Samples came from day 63 after the first vaccine or placebo injection. Cohort 1b enrolled adults aged 18-55 years in Boston. The V end was cut by 8 bases, the J end by 6 bases, with 10 bases between. From germline, CDR1 is LNHDA and CDR2 SQIVND (reference sequence). The length of the CDR3 is 11 residues. Using immunoSEQ multiplex PCR, the repertoire was profiled, and TCRdb retains in-frame clones only, with some absent. This table has 350,000 to 500,000 clones, around 90% appearing once. In the case of this clone: Its matching antigen is unknown.

The gene calls are TRBV19 and TRBJ1-2; D uncertain. The receptor's source is a person aged 18-60 years who received the Ad26.COV2.S COVID-19 vaccine or a placebo. The material sequenced was peripheral blood, taken in a trial of Ad26.COV2.S vaccine versus placebo. This chain's CDR3 is CASLGINGYTF. In nucleotides, the CDR3 is TGTGCCAGTCTCGGCATCAATGGCTACACCTTC. The whole variable domain, filled in from reference TRBV19 and TRBJ1-2, reads DGGITQSPKYLFRKEGQNVTLSCEQNLNHDAMYWYRQDPGQGLRLIYYSQIVNDFQKGDIAEGYSVSREKKESFPLTVTSAQKNPTAFYLCASLGINGYTFGSGTRLTVV.